The 10 T cell receptor beta chains in this list originate from one sample, sequenced in a study of beta chain features in type 1 diabetes. Reverse transcription of all isolated RNA meant that expressed TCRB transcripts were sequenced. Clones were read by immunoSEQ multiplex PCR, and TCRdb kept only the in-frame ones, dropping some. The data show roughly 160,000 clones, 6% to 9% seen once. Study outcomes and limitations: All four CD4+ subsets of Type 1 diabetes patients contained TCRB CDR3s that were moderately but significantly shorter.

Antigens for these TCRs are unknown. The sample consisted of central memory CD4+ T cells from blood. The receptors derive from a man between 18 and 29 years old with type 1 diabetes.

The chain combines TRBV6-6 with TRBJ2-5, with 8 nucleotides matching TRBD1. V trimming: 7 bases; J trimming: 3 bases; junction bases outside the gene matches: 10. The V gene's germline CDR1 is MNHNY and CDR2 SVGAGI (reference sequence). The CDR3 runs 15 residues. CDR3 bases: TGTGCCAGCAACCAGGGGGCTATGAAAAAAGAGACCCAGTACTTC. Amino acids: CASNQGAMKKETQYF.

This clone has more than one count but fewer than ten. J is TRBJ2-1 and V is TRBV7-9; 9 nucleotides agree with TRBD2. V was clipped by 1 base and J by 9 bases; unmatched bases: 7. Germline CDR1 reads SEHNR; CDR2 reads FQNEAQ (reference sequence). The CDR3 contains 15 residues. CDR3 in DNA: TGTGCCAGCAGCTTAGAGCTAGCGGGATACGGTGAGCAGTTCTTC. Its protein product is CASSLELAGYGEQFF.

This clone occurred a few times. The gene calls are TRBV5-1 and TRBJ2-7; 7 bases map to TRBD2. CDR1 and CDR2 from the germline V gene are SGHRS and YFSETQ. With 1 base clipped from V and 4 bases from J, the junction kept 8 bases outside the gene matches. CDR3 length equals 15 residues. CDR3 in amino acids: CASSLRSQRGYEQYF. CDR3 nucleotide sequence: TGCGCCAGCAGCTTGCGGTCACAGCGGGGTTACGAGCAGTACTTC.

This clone has more than one count but fewer than ten. The J gene is TRBJ2-7, the V gene TRBV7-8, with 7 bases matching TRBD1. Germline CDR1 and CDR2: SGHVS and FQNEAQ. The CDR3 is made up of 15 amino acids. V gave up 0 bases and J gave up 4 bases; unmatched junction bases: 6. The CDR3 DNA is TGTGCCAGCAGCTTAGCGCCGGGACAGAATTACGAGCAGTACTTC. It is translated as CASSLAPGQNYEQYF.

This clone was seen a handful of times. The chain carries TRBV19 and TRBJ1-5; D not certain. This CDR3 is built from 13 residues. Per germline, CDR1 LNHDA and CDR2 SQIVND (reference sequence). Trimming removed 9 bases from V and 3 bases from J, with 12 bases in between. The CDR3 sequence is CASAEWANQPQHF. The CDR3 nucleotides read TGTGCCAGCGCCGAGTGGGCCAATCAGCCCCAGCATTTT.

The chain employs TRBV2 and TRBJ1-2; D is possibly TRBD1 (6 bases). V was trimmed by 3 bases and J by 3 bases, leaving 8 bases between them. Germline assignment: CDR1 SNHLY and CDR2 FYNNEI. This CDR3 has 13 amino acids. For the CDR3, the DNA is TGTGCCAGCAGTGACAGGGGATACTATGGCTACACCTTC. Translated, it gives CASSDRGYYGYTF. The whole variable domain, remainder taken from reference TRBV2 and TRBJ1-2, is EPEVTQTPSHQVTQMGQEVILRCVPISNHLYFYWYRQILGQKVEFLVSFYNNEISEKSEIFDDQFSVERPDGSNFTLKIRSTKLEDSAMYFCASSDRGYYGYTFGSGTRLTVV.

This clone occurred a few times. The chain has TRBV30 and TRBJ2-5; TRBD1 matches at 9 bases. The CDR3 has 15 residues. J was trimmed by 4 bases and V by 1 base; bases with no gene match: 7. The germline V gene encodes CDR1 GTSNPN and CDR2 SVGIG (reference sequence). CDR3 in amino acids: CAWSGGQGIGETQYF. As DNA, the CDR3 is TGTGCCTGGAGTGGAGGACAGGGGATAGGAGAGACCCAGTACTTC.

This clone has only a few counts. The chain joins TRBV6-5 to TRBJ1-2; 10 bases fit TRBD1. With 1 base clipped from V and 6 bases from J, the junction kept 5 bases outside the gene matches. This CDR3 contains 15 residues. In germline, CDR1 is MNHEY, CDR2 SVGAGI. The CDR3 coding sequence is TGTGCCAGCAGTTACTACGCTGGGACAGGGGATGGCTACACCTTC. Translated, it gives CASSYYAGTGDGYTF.

V and J are TRBV7-9 and TRBJ2-1; D possibly corresponds to TRBD2 (5 bases). The V and J ends lost 1 base and 6 bases respectively, with 16 bases between them. The CDR3 has 16 residues. Germline V gives CDR1 SEHNR, CDR2 FQNEAQ (reference sequence). In nucleotides, the CDR3 is TGTGCCAGCAGCTTAGTAAGCGGCGGTACCGCCAATGAGCAGTTCTTC. Translating gives CASSLVSGGTANEQFF.

This clone was seen only a few times. The chain is built from TRBV30 and TRBJ1-3; TRBD1 matches 8 bases. From germline, CDR1 is GTSNPN and CDR2 SVGIG (reference sequence). V dropped 5 bases and J dropped 0; count of bases not matched to a gene: 3. The CDR3 extends over 14 amino acids. CDR3 in amino acids: CAWDRGPSGNTIYF. CDR3 bases: TGTGCCTGGGACAGGGGCCCCTCTGGAAACACCATATATTTT.